A selection of T cell receptor beta chains follows, all from one sample in a study of blood T cell repertoires in COVID-19. The assay was immunoSEQ multiplex PCR, and TCRdb's table has in-frame clones only and misses some. In the table there are roughly 150,000 clones, 70% to 90% of which are singletons. Input material: peripheral blood. These receptor sequences come from a woman older than 75 with COVID-19, enrolled during active disease. Each CDR3 is given with its conserved first and last residue. The order of the fields is CDR3 protein, V gene, CDR3 length, J gene.

cdr3_aa: CASAPTRTGSGLFF
v_call: TRBV6-5
cdr3_length: 14
j_call: TRBJ1-4

cdr3_aa: CSASETGVNTEAFF
v_call: TRBV20-1
cdr3_length: 14
j_call: TRBJ1-1

cdr3_aa: CASSRNRDRGAEAFF
v_call: TRBV7-9
cdr3_length: 15
j_call: TRBJ1-1

cdr3_aa: CASSSGQVGRLAEAFF
v_call: TRBV6-2/TRBV6-3
cdr3_length: 16
j_call: TRBJ1-1

cdr3_aa: CATRTSGSFGAQYF
v_call: TRBV28
cdr3_length: 14
j_call: TRBJ2-3

cdr3_aa: CASSLGGTSGHYNEQFF
v_call: TRBV11-3
cdr3_length: 17
j_call: TRBJ2-1

cdr3_aa: CASRFDRMNTEAFF
v_call: TRBV27
cdr3_length: 14
j_call: TRBJ1-1

cdr3_aa: CASSYWAGSQEKLFF
v_call: TRBV6-5
cdr3_length: 15
j_call: TRBJ1-4

cdr3_aa: CSASSGQGSNQPQHF
v_call: TRBV20-1
cdr3_length: 15
j_call: TRBJ1-5

cdr3_aa: CASSFPREALNTEAFF
v_call: TRBV28
cdr3_length: 16
j_call: TRBJ1-1

cdr3_aa: CASSLVPGGTSYEQYF
v_call: TRBV5-8
cdr3_length: 16
j_call: TRBJ2-7

cdr3_aa: CASSLAAGYTDTQYF
v_call: TRBV2
cdr3_length: 15
j_call: TRBJ2-3

cdr3_aa: CASSPPGQTSLHF
v_call: TRBV7-8
cdr3_length: 13
j_call: TRBJ2-7

cdr3_aa: CASSQAGNHYGYTF
v_call: TRBV14
cdr3_length: 14
j_call: TRBJ1-2

cdr3_aa: CASSFQGGTGELFF
v_call: TRBV7-2
cdr3_length: 14
j_call: TRBJ2-2

cdr3_aa: CASSFLHRGYNQPQHF
v_call: TRBV28
cdr3_length: 16
j_call: TRBJ1-5

cdr3_aa: CATSRDGGSYNEQFF
v_call: TRBV15
cdr3_length: 15
j_call: TRBJ2-1

cdr3_aa: CASSSGRVEQPQHF
v_call: TRBV7-9
cdr3_length: 14
j_call: TRBJ1-5

cdr3_aa: CASSPPSGTVNTGELFF
v_call: TRBV18
cdr3_length: 17
j_call: TRBJ2-2

cdr3_aa: CSVAGPHEAFF
v_call: TRBV29-1
cdr3_length: 11
j_call: TRBJ1-1

cdr3_aa: CASSEELVQFF
v_call: TRBV2
cdr3_length: 11
j_call: TRBJ2-1

cdr3_aa: CASSRMIAGGGEQYF
v_call: TRBV7-2
cdr3_length: 15
j_call: TRBJ2-7

cdr3_aa: CASSLMGGTDTQYF
v_call: TRBV3-1/TRBV3-2
cdr3_length: 14
j_call: TRBJ2-3

cdr3_aa: CASSPGGGPYEQYF
v_call: TRBV18
cdr3_length: 14
j_call: TRBJ2-7